This T cell receptor beta chain was captured by sequencing in a study of control samples from healthy donors and cancer patients. The germline V gene has CDR1 GTSNPN and CDR2 SVGIG (reference sequence). V was cut by 2 bases and J by 4 bases, with 5 bases left in between. The CDR3 spans 11 residues. The table came from immunoSEQ multiplex PCR; TCRdb's copy has only in-frame clones and leaves some out. The sample has some 120,000 clones, 85% to 95% seen once. The J gene is TRBJ1-1, the V gene TRBV30, with no clear D. This receptor was identified in a man older than 75 with head and neck cancer. Sequences were obtained from PBMCs. CDR3 bases: TGTGCCTGGAGTTACGGCACTGAAGCTTTCTTT. Protein sequence: CAWSYGTEAFF.